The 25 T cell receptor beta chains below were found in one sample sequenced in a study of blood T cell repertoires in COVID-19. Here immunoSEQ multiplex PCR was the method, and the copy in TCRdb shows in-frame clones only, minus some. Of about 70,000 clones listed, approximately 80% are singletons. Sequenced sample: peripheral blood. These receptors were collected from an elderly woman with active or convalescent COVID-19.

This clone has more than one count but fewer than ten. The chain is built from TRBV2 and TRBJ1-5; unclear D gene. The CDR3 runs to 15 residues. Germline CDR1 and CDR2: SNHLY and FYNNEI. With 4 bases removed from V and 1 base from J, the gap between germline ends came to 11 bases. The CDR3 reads CASSASEVSNQPQHF. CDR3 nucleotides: TGTGCCAGCAGTGCCTCAGAGGTGAGCAATCAGCCCCAGCATTTT.

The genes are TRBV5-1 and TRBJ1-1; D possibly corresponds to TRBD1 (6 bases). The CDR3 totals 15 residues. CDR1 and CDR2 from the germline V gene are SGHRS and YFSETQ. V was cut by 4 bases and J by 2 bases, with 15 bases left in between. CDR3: CASSPPGQSNTEAFF. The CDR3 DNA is TGCGCCAGCAGCCCTCCGGGACAAAGCAACACTGAAGCTTTCTTT.

The chain's CDR3 is CASSVAPGLAGGLVEQFF. In DNA form, the CDR3 reads TGTGCCAGCAGCGTTGCACCCGGACTAGCGGGGGGCCTGGTTGAGCAGTTCTTC. The rearrangement links TRBV9 to TRBJ2-1, with TRBD2 matching 14 bases. In germline, CDR1 is SGDLS, CDR2 YYNGEE. J gave up 9 bases and V 2 bases, and 13 bases lay outside the gene matches. This CDR3 spans 18 amino acids.

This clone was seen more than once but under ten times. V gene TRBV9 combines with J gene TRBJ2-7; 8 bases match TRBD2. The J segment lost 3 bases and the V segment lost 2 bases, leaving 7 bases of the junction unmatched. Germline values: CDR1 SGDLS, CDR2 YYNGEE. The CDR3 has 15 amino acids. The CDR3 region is CASSVSSGSFYEQYF. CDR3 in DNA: TGTGCCAGCAGCGTTTCTAGCGGGTCCTTCTACGAGCAGTACTTC.

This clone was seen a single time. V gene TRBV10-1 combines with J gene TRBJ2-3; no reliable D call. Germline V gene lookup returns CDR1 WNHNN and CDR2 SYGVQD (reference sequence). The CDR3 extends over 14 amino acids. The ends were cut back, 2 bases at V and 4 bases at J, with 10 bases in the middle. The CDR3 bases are TGCGCCAGCAGTGAGCTTAGTTTCGCAGATACGCAGTATTTT. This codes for CASSELSFADTQYF.

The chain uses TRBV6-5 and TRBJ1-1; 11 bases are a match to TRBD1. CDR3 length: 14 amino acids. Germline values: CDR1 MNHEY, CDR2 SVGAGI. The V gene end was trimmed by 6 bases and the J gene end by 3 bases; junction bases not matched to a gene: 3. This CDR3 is CASRGQGADTEAFF. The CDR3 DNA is TGTGCCAGCAGAGGACAGGGGGCGGACACTGAAGCTTTCTTT.

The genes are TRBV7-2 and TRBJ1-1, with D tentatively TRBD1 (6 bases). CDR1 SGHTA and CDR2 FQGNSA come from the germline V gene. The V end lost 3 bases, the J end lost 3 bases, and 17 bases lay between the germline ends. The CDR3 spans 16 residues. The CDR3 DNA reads TGTGCCAGCAGCTTTCCCTTAGGCAGGGGTGACACTGAAGCTTTCTTT. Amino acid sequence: CASSFPLGRGDTEAFF.

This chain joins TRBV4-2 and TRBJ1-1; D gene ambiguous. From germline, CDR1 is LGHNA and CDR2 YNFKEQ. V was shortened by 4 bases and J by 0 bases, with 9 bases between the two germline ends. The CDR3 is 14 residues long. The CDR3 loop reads CASSPRLLNTEAFF. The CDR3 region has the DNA TGTGCCAGCAGCCCCCGACTGTTGAACACTGAAGCTTTCTTT.

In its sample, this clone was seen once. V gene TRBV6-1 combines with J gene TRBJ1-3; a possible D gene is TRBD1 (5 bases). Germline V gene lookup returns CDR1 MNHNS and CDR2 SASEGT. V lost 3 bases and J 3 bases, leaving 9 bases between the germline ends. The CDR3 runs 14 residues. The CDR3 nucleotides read TGTGCCAGCAGTGACCGGAGGGGTGGAAACACCATATATTTT. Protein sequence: CASSDRRGGNTIYF.

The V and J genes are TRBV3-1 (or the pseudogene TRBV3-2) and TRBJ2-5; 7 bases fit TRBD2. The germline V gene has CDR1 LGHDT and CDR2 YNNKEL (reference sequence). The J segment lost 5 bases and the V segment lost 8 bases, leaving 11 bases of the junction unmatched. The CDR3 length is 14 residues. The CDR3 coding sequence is TGTGCCAGCCTATTGAGGGCCGGGGGGGAGACCCAGTACTTC. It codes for CASLLRAGGETQYF.

CDR3 sequence: CASSIGQTYQETQYF. CDR3 DNA sequence: TGTGCCAGTAGTATAGGACAGACGTACCAAGAGACCCAGTACTTC. This rearrangement joins TRBV19 to TRBJ2-5, with a weak D call TRBD1 (5 bases). Germline V gene data show CDR1 as LNHDA and CDR2 as SQIVND (reference sequence). V was cut by 1 base and J by 0 bases, with 9 bases left in between. This CDR3 is built from 15 residues.

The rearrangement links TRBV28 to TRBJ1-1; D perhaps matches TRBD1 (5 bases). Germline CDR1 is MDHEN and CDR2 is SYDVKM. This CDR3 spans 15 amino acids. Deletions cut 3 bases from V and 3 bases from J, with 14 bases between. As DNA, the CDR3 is TGTGCCAGCAGTTTCCTCGACAGATTGGACACTGAAGCTTTCTTT. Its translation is CASSFLDRLDTEAFF.

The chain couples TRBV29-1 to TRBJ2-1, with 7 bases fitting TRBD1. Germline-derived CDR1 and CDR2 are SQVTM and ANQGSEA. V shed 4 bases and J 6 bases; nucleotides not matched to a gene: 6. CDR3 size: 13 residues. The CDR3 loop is CSVVLPGGNEQFF. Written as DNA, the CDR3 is TGCAGCGTTGTCCTTCCAGGGGGCAATGAGCAGTTCTTC.

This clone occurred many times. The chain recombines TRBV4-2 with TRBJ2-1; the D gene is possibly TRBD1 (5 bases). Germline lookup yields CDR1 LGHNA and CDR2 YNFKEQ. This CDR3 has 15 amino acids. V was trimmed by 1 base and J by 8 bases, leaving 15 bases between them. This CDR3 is CASSQVGASADEQFF. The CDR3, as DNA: TGTGCCAGCAGCCAAGTAGGGGCGTCGGCCGATGAGCAGTTCTTC.

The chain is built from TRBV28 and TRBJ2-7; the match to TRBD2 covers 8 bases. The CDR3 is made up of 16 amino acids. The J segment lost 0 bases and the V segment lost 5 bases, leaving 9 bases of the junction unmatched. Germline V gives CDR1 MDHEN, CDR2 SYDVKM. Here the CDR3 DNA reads TGTGCCAGCAGTCCGAGGACACTAGCGGACTCCTACGAGCAGTACTTC. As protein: CASSPRTLADSYEQYF.

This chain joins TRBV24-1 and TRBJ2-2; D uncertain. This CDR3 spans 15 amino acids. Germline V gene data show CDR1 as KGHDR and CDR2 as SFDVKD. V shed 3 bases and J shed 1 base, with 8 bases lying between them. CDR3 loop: CATSDTRLNTGELFF. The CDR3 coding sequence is TGTGCCACCAGTGATACCAGACTGAACACCGGGGAGCTGTTTTTT.

CDR3 amino acids: CSASRDRGREQYF. The CDR3 region has the DNA TGCAGTGCTAGTCGGGACAGGGGGCGCGAGCAGTACTTC. The V call is TRBV20-1, the J call TRBJ2-7; TRBD1 matches at 12 bases. Germline V gives CDR1 DFQATT, CDR2 SNEGSKA (reference sequence). This CDR3 comprises 13 residues. V was pared by 3 bases and J by 6 bases, with 3 bases of the junction left unmatched.

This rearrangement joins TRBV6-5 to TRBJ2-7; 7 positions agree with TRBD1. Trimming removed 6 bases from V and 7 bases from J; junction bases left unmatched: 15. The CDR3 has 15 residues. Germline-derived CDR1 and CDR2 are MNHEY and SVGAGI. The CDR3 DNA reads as TGTGCCAGCAGACCCGACAGGGCAGCCCCAGGGGAGCAGTACTTC. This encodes CASRPDRAAPGEQYF.

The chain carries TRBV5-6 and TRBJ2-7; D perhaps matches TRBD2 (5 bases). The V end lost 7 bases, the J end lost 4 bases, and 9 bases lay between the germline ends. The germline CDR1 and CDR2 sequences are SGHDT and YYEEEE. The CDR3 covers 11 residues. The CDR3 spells CASSRDYEQYF. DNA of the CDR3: TGTGCCAGCTCGAGGGATTACGAGCAGTACTTC.

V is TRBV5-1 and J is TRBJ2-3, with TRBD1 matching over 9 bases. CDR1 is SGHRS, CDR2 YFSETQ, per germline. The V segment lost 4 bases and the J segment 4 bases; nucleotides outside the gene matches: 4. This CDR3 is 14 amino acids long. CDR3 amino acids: CASSPGQGADTQYF. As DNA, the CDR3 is TGCGCCAGCAGCCCGGGACAGGGCGCAGATACGCAGTATTTT.

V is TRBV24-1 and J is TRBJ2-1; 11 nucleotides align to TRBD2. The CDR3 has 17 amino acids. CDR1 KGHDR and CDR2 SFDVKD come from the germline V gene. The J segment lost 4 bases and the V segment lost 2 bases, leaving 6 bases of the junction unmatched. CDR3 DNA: TGTGCCACCAGTGATTATACTAGCGGGGGATCTTACAATGAGCAGTTCTTC. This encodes CATSDYTSGGSYNEQFF.

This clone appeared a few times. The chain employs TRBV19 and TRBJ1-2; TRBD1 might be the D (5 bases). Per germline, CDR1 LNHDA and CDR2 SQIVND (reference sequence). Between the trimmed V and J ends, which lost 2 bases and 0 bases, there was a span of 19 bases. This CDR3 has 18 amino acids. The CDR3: CASSIREGRYITNYGYTF. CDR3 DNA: TGTGCCAGTAGTATAAGGGAGGGGCGATATATCACTAACTATGGCTACACCTTC.

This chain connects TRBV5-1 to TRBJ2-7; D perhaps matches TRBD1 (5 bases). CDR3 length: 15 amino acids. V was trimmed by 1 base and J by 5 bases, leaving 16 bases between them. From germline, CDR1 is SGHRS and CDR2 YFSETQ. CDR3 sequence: CASSLSGSLADEQYF. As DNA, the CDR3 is TGCGCCAGCAGCTTGTCAGGGTCCCTTGCCGACGAGCAGTACTTC.

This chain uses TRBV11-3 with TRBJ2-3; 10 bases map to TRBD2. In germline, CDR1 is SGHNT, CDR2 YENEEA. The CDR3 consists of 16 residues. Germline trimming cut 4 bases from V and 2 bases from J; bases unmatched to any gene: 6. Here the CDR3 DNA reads TGTGCCAGCAGCTCCCGACTAGCGGGTCCCACAGATACGCAGTATTTT. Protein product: CASSSRLAGPTDTQYF. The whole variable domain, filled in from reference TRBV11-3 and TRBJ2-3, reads EAGVVQSPRYKIIEKKQPVAFWCNPISGHNTLYWYLQNLGQGPELLIRYENEEAVDDSQLPKDRFSAERLKGVDSTLKIQPAELGDSAVYLCASSSRLAGPTDTQYFGPGTRLTVL.

CDR3 sequence (DNA): TGTGCCAGCAGCTTAGCGGGACATAGTAACAATGAGCAGTTCTTC. This sequence encodes CASSLAGHSNNEQFF. The chain uses TRBV7-2 and TRBJ2-1; D is possibly TRBD1 (6 bases). Per germline, CDR1 SGHTA and CDR2 FQGNSA. V was shortened by 0 bases and J by 5 bases, with 11 bases between the two germline ends. This CDR3 has 15 residues.